This T cell receptor (beta chain) came from a study of regulatory T cells in long-lasting Graves disease. The germline V gene has CDR1 SNHLY and CDR2 FYNNEI. Trimming cost V 5 bases and J 1 base, with 14 bases left between them. CDR3 length: 15 residues. Described time point: persistent/refractory GD, antithyroid drugs over 5 years with positive TRAb. Generation of the TCR library employed RNA extracted from PBMCs. TCR beta libraries were built with iRepertoire HTBI primers and Arm-PCR of CDR3 regions. From the multiplex PCR reads, TCRdb called clonotypes with MiXCR, one entry per CDR3 protein. The sample includes 310,000 or so distinct CDR3 sequences, about 20% seen only once; the top ten take roughly 27%. The table lists this clonotype with many counts.

The starting material was peripheral blood mononuclear cells (PBMCs), obtained when the disease was refractory, from a patient treated with antithyroid drugs. The chain joins TRBV2 to TRBJ1-1; tentatively, D is TRBD1 (6 bases). This TCR derives from a female donor with Graves disease. The CDR3 spells CASSQFRGKNTEAFF. The CDR3 DNA is TGTGCCAGCAGTCAGTTCAGGGGTAAGAACACTGAAGCTTTCTTT.